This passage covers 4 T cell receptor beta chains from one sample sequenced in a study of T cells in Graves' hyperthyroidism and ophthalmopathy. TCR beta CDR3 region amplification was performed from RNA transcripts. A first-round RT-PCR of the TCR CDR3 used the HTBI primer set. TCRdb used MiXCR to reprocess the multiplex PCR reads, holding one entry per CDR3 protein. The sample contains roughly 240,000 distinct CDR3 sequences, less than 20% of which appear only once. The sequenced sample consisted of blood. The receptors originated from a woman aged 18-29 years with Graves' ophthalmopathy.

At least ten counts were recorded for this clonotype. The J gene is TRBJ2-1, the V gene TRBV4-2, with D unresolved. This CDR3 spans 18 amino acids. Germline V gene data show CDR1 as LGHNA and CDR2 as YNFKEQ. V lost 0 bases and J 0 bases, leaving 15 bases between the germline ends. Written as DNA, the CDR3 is TGTGCCAGCAGCCAAGAAGCCGTCAGAACCCGCTCCTACAATGAGCAGTTCTTC. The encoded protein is CASSQEAVRTRSYNEQFF.

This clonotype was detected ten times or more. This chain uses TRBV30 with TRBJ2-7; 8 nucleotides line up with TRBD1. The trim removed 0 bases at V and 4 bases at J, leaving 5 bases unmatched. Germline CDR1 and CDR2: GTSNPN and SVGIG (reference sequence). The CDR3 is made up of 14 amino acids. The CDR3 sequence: CAWSVGQGFYEQYF. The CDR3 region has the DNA TGTGCCTGGAGTGTTGGACAGGGATTTTACGAGCAGTACTTC.

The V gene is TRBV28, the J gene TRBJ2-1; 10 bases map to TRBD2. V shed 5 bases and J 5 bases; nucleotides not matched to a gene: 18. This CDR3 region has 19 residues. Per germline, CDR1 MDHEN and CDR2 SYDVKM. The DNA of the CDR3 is TGTGCCAGCAGTACCCCAGGGGGCGGGCTAGCGGGAGCCAACAATGAGCAGTTCTTC. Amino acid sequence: CASSTPGGGLAGANNEQFF.

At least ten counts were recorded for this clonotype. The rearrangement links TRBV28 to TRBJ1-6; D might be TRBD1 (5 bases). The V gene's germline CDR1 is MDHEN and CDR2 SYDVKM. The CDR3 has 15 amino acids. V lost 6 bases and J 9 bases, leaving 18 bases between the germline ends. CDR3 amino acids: CASRKMDQGSSPLHF. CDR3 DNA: TGTGCCAGCAGGAAAATGGACCAGGGATCTTCACCCCTCCACTTT.